In its sample, the clone carrying this TCR beta chain was seen a few times. At one of its ends the junction is not consistent with the germline gene, which may arise from a read error. These data are taken from a study of blood T cells in healthy people across ages. Alongside a J-beta primer mix, a sample-barcoded 5' primer served in a second PCR lasting roughly 6 to 12 cycles. Via MiXCR, TCRdb re-called the 5' RACE reads, giving one row per CDR3 protein. The data contain 700,000 to 850,000 distinct CDR3 sequences, around 34% of them singletons. The CDR3 has 13 amino acids. The chain employs TRBV12-3 or TRBV12-4 and TRBJ2-3, with 7 nucleotides matching TRBD2. The source material was blood. The source is a man aged 18 to 30 in good health. CDR3 amino acids: CANSWDYSDTQYF. CDR3 nucleotides: TGTGCCAACAGTTGGGACTACTCCGATACGCAGTATTTT.